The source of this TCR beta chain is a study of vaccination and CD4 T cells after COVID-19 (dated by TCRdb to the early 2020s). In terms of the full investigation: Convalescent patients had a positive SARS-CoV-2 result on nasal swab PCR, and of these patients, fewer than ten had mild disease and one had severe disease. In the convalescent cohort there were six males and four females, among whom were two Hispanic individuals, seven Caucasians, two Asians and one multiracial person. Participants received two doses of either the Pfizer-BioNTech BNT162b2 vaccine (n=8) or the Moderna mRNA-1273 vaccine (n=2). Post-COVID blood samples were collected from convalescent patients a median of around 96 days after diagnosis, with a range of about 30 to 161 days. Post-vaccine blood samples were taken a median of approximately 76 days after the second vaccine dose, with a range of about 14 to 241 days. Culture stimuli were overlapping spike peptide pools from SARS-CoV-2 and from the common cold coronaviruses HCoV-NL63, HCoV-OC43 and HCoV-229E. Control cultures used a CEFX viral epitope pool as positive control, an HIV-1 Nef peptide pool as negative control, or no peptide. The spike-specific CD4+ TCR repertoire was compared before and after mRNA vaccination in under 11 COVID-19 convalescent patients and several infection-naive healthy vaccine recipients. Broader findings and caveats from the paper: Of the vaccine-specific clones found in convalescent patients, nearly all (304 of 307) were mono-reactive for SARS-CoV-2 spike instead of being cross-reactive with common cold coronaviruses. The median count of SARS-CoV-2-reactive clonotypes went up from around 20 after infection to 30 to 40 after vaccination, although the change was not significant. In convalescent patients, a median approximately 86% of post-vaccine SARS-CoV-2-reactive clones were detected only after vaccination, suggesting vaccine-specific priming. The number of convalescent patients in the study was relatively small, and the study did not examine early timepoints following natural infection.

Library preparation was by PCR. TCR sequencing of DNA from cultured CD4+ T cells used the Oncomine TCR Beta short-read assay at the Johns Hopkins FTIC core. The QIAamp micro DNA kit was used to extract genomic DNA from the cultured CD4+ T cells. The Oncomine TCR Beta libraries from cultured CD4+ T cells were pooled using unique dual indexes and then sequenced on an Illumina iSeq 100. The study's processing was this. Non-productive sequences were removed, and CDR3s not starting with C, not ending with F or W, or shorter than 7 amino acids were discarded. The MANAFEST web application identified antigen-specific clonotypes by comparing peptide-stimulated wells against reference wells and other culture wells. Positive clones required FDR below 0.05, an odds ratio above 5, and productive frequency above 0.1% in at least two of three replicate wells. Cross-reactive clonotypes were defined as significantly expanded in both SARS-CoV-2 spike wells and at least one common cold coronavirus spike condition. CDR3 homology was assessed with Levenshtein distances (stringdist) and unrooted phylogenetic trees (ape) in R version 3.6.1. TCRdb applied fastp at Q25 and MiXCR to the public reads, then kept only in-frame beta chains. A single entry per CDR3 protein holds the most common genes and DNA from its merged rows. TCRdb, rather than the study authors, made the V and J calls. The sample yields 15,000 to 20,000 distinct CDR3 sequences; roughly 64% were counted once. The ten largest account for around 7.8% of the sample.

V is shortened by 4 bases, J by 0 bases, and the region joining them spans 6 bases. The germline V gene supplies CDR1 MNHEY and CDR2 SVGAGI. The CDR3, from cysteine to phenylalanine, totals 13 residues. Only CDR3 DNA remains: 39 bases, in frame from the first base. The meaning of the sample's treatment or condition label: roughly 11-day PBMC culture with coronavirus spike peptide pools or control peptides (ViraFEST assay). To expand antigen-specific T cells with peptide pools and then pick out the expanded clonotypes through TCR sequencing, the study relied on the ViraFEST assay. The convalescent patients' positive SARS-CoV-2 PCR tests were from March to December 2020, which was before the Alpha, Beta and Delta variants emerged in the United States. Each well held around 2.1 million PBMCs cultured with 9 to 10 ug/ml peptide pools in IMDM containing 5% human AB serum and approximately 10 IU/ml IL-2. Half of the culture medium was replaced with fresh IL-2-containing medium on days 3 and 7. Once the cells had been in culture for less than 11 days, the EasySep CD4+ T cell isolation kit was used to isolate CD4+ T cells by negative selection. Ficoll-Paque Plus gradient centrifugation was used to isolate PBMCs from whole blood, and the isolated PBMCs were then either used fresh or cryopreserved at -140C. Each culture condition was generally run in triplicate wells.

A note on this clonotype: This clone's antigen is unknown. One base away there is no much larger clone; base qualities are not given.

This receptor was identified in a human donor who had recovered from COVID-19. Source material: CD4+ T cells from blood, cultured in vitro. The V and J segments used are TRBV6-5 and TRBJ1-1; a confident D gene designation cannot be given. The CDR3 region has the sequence CASSSTVNTEAFF. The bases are TGTGCCAGCAGTTCTACAGTGAACACTGAAGCTTTCTTT.